The source of this TCR beta chain is a study of T cell changes during pregnancy in multiple sclerosis. TCRdb's table, derived via immunoSEQ multiplex PCR, lists solely in-frame clones and lacks some. Of about 73,000 clones in the sample, approximately 92% are singletons; the top ten hold 2.5% to 3%. Trimming pared 6 bases from V and 0 bases from J, leaving 8 bases between. The germline CDR1 and CDR2 sequences are SEHNR and FQNEAQ (reference sequence). There are 13 residues in the CDR3. The rearrangement joins TRBV7-9 to TRBJ1-1; no clear D gene. The starting material was peripheral blood, obtained in the third trimester of pregnancy. The sequence derives from a female donor in good health, enrolled as a control in a pregnancy study. CDR3 coding DNA: TGTGCCAGCAGTACGGTCTTGAACACTGAAGCTTTCTTT. Translation gives CASSTVLNTEAFF.